This TCR beta chain emerged from a study of PD-1 blockade in classical Hodgkin lymphoma. Relapse was seen in all patients after autologous stem cell transplantation, and brentuximab vedotin exposure was variable. As regards this clone: The antigen is not known.

General observations from the study: Similar baseline diversity was found in complete responders and newly diagnosed patients.

The assay was immunoSEQ multiplex PCR, and TCRdb's table has in-frame clones only and misses some. The sample yields around 91,000 clones, approximately 91% seen once. Germline CDR1 reads SGHTA; CDR2 reads FQGNSA. The CDR3 loop spans 16 amino acids. V was clipped by 5 bases and J by 6 bases; unmatched bases: 14. Specimen: peripheral blood mononuclear cells (PBMCs), collected at baseline. This chain joins TRBV7-2 and TRBJ2-7; 9 bases map to TRBD2. This TCR was recovered from a human donor with classical Hodgkin lymphoma. The CDR3 sequence is CASSQGLAGVVSEQYF. CDR3 in DNA: TGTGCCAGCAGCCAGGGTTTAGCGGGAGTCGTCTCCGAGCAGTACTTC.